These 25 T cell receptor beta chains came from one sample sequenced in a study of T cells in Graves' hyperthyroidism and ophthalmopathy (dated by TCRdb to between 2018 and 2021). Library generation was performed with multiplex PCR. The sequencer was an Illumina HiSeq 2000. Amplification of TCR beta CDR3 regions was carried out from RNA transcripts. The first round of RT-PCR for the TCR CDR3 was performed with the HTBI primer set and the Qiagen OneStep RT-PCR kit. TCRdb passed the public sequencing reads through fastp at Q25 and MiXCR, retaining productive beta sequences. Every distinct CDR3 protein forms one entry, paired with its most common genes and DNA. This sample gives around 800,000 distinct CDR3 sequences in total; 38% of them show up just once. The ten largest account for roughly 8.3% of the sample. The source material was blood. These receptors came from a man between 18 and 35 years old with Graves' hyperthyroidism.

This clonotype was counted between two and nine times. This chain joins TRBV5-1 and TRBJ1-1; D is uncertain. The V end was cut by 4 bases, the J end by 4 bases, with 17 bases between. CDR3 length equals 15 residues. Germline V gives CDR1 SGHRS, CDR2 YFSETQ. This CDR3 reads CASSGLAGTVTEAFF. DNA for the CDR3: TGCGCCAGCAGCGGGTTGGCGGGAACAGTCACTGAAGCTTTCTTT.

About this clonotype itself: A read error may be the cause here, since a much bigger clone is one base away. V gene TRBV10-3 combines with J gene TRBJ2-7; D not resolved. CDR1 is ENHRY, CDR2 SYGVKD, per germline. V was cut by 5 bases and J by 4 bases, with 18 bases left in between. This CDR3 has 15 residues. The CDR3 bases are TGTGCCATCAGTAGGACGACCGCGACTGAATACGAGCAGTACTTC. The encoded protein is CAISRTTATEYEQYF.

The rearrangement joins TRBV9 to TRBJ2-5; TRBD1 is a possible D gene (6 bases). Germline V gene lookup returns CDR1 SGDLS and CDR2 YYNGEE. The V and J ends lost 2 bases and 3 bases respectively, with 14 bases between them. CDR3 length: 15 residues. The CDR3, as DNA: TGTGCCAGCAGCGTTACAGGGTCACCCGAAGAGACCCAGTACTTC. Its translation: CASSVTGSPEETQYF.

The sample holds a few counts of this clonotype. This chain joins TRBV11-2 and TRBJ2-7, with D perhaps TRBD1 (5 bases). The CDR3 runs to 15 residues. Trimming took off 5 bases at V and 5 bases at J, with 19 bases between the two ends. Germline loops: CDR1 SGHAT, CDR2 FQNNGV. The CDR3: CASSQDWQGTNEQYF. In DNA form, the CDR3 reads TGTGCCAGCAGCCAAGATTGGCAGGGTACCAACGAGCAGTACTTC.

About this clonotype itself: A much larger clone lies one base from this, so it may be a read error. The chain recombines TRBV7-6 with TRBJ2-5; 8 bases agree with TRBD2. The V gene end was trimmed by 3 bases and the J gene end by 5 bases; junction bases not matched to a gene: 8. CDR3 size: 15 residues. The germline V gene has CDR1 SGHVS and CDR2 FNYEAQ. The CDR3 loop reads CASSFGGRRGETQYF. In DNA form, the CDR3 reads TGTGCCAGCAGCTTTGGCGGGAGGCGTGGGGAGACCCAGTACTTC.

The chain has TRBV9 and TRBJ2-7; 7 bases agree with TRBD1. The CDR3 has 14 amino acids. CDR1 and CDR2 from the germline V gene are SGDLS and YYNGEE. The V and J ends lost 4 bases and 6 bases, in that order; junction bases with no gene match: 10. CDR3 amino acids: CASSPRTAGGEQYF. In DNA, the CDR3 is TGTGCCAGCAGCCCCCGGACAGCAGGGGGCGAGCAGTACTTC. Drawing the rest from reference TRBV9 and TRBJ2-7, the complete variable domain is DSGVTQTPKHLITATGQRVTLRCSPRSGDLSVYWYQQSLDQGLQFLIQYYNGEERAKGNILERFSAQQFPDLHSELNLSSLELGDSALYFCASSPRTAGGEQYFGPGTRLTVT.

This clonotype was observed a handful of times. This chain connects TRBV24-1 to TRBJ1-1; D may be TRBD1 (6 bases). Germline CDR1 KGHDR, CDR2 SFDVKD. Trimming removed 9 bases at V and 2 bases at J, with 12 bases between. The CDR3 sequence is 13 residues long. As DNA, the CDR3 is TGTGCCACCGCACCGGGACACAACACTGAAGCTTTCTTT. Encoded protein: CATAPGHNTEAFF.

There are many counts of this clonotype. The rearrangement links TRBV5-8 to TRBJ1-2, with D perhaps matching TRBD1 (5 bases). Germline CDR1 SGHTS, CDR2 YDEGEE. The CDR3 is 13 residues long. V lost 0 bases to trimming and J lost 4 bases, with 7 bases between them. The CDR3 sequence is CASSLVGLYGYTF. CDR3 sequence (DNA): TGTGCCAGCAGCTTGGTGGGGCTCTATGGCTACACCTTC.

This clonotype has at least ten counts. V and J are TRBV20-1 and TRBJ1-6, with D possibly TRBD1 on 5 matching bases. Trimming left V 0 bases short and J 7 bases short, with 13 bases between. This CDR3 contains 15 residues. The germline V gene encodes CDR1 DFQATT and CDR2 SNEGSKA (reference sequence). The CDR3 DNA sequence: TGCAGTGCTAGAGATCAGAGGGGTCTGAATTCACCCCTCCACTTT. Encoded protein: CSARDQRGLNSPLHF.

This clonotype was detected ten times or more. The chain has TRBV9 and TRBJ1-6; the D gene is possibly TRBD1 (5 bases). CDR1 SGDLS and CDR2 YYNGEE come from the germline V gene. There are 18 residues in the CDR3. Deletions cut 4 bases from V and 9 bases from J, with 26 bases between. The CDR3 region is CASSPHLGTGNMRSPLHF. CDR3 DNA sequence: TGTGCCAGCAGCCCTCACTTGGGGACTGGGAACATGCGTTCACCCCTCCACTTT. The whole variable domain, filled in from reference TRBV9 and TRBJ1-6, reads DSGVTQTPKHLITATGQRVTLRCSPRSGDLSVYWYQQSLDQGLQFLIQYYNGEERAKGNILERFSAQQFPDLHSELNLSSLELGDSALYFCASSPHLGTGNMRSPLHFGNGTRLTVT.

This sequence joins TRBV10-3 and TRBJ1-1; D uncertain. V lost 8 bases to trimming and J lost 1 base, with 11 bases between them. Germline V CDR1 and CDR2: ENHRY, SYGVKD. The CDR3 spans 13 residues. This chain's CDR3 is CAIGLAENTEAFF. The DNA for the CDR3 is TGTGCCATCGGACTAGCGGAGAACACTGAAGCTTTCTTT.

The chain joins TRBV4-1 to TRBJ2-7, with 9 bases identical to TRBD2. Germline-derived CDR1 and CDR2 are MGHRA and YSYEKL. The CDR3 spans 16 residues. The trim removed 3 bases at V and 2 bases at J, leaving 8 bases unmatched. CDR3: CASSQGLAGRTYEQYF. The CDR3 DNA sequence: TGCGCCAGCAGCCAGGGCCTAGCGGGGAGAACCTACGAGCAGTACTTC.

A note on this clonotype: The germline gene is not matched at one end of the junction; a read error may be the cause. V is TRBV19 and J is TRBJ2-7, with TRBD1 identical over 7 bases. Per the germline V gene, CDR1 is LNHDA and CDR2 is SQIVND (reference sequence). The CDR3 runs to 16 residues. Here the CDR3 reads CASSIDLGTASCEQYF. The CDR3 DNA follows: TGTGCCAGTAGTATAGATCTCGGGACAGCATCCTGCGAGCAGTACTTC.

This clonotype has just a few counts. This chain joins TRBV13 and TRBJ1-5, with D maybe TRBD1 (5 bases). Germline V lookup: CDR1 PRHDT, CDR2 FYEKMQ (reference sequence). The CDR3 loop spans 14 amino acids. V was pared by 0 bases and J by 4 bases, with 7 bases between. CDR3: CASSLGDTNQPQHF. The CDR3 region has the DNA TGTGCCAGCAGCTTAGGGGACACAAATCAGCCCCAGCATTTT. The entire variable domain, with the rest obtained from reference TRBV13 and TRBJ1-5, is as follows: AAGVIQSPRHLIKEKRETATLKCYPIPRHDTVYWYQQGPGQDPQFLISFYEKMQSDKGSIPDRFSAQQFSDYHSELNMSSLELGDSALYFCASSLGDTNQPQHFGDGTRLSIL.

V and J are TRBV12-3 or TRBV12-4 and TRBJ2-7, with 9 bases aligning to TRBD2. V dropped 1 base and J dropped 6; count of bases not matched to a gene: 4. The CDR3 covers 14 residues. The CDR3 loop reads CASSLGSGSIEQYF. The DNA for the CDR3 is TGTGCCAGCAGTTTAGGTAGCGGGAGCATCGAGCAGTACTTC.

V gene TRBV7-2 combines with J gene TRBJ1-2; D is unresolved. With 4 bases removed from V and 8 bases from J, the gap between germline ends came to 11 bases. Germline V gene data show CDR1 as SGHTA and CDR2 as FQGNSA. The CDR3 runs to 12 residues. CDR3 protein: CASSSPPKGYTF. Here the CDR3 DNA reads TGTGCCAGCAGCTCCCCCCCAAAAGGCTACACCTTC.

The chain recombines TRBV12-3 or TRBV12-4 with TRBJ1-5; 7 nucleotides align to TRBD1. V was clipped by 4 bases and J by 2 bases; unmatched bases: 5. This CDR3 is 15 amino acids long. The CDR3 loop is CASSSRGQGNQPQHF. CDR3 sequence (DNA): TGTGCCAGCAGTTCCCGTGGACAGGGCAATCAGCCCCAGCATTTT.

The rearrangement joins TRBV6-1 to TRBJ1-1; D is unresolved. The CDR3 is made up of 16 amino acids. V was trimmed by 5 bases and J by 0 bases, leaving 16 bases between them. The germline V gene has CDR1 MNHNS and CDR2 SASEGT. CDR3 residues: CASSSQVVGMNTEAFF. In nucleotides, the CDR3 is TGTGCCAGCAGTTCCCAGGTGGTCGGCATGAACACTGAAGCTTTCTTT.

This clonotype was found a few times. CDR3 bases: TGTGCCAGCAAAAACGAAGGAAATTCACCCCTCCACTTT. It codes for CASKNEGNSPLHF. The chain employs TRBV10-3 and TRBJ1-6; D unresolved. V was clipped by 10 bases and J by 7 bases, with 14 bases between them. The CDR3 consists of 13 residues. CDR1 and CDR2 (germline): ENHRY, SYGVKD.

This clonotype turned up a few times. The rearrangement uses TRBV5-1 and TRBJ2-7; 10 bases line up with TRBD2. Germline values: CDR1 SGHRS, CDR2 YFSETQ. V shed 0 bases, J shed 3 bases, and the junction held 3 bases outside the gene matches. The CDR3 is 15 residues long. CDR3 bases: TGCGCCAGCAGCTTGGAGCGGGAGGGCCTCTACGAGCAGTACTTC. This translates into CASSLEREGLYEQYF.

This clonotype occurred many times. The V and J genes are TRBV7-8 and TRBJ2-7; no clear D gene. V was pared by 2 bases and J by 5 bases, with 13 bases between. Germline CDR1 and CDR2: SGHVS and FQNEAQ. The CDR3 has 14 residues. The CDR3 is CASSLSRNRHEQYF. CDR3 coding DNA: TGTGCCAGCAGCTTAAGCAGAAATCGCCACGAGCAGTACTTC. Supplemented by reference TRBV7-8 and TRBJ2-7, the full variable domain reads GAGVSQSPRYKVAKRGQDVALRCDPISGHVSLFWYQQALGQGPEFLTYFQNEAQLDKSGLPSDRFFAERPEGSVSTLKIQRTQQEDSAVYLCASSLSRNRHEQYFGPGTRLTVT.

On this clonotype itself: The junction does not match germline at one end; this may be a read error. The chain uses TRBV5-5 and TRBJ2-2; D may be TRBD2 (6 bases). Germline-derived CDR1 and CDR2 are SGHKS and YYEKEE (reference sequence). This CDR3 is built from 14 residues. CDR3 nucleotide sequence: TGCGCCAGCGCCCCGGGGGAACACACCGGGGAGCTGTTTTTT. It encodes CASAPGEHTGELFF.

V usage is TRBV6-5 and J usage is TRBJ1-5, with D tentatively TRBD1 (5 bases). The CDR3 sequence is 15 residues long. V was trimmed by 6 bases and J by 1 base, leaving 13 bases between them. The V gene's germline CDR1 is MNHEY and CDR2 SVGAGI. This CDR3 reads CASRDRHKSNQPQHF. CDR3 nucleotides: TGTGCCAGCAGAGACAGACATAAAAGCAATCAGCCCCAGCATTTT.

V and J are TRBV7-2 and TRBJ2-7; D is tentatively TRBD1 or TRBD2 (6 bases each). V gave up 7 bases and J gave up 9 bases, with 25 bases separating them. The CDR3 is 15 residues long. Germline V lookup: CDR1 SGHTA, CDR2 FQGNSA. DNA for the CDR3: TGTGCCAGCACCCCCCTCGGGCAAGGGGGGTGGTGGCAGTACTTC. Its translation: CASTPLGQGGWWQYF.

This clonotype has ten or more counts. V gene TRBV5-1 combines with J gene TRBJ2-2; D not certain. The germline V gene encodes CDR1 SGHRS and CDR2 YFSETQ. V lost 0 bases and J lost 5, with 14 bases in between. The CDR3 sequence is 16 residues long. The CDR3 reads CASSLAENRRTGELFF. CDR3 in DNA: TGCGCCAGCAGCTTGGCCGAAAACAGACGGACCGGGGAGCTGTTTTTT.